This TCR beta chain was found in a study of glioma-infiltrating T cells after dendritic cell vaccination. Study summary: Glioblastoma patients came from Phase I and II dendritic cell vaccination trials.

The V gene end was trimmed by 0 bases and the J gene end by 8 bases; junction bases not matched to a gene: 5. Germline V lookup: CDR1 KGHSY, CDR2 FQNENV. The CDR3 has 14 residues. This clone was seen a few times. Noted time point: after dendritic cell vaccination, including at tumor progression/relapse. Fresh-frozen tumor tissue and more than two years of survival data were available for all. No glioblastoma patient carried an isocitrate dehydrogenase mutation. Amplification used 60 V beta primers and 13 J beta primers. The repertoire was sequenced with immunoSEQ multiplex PCR; TCRdb's copy has only in-frame clones and lacks some. The data show 85,000 to 100,000 clones, with roughly 85% seen just once and 8.5% held by the top ten.

The receptor was derived from a human donor with glioblastoma. The J gene is TRBJ1-2, the V gene TRBV16; 8 positions agree with TRBD1. The source was blood, collected after dendritic cell vaccination. The CDR3 DNA is TGTGCCAGCAGCCAATCCCAGGGGGCGCGCGGCTACACCTTC. Protein sequence: CASSQSQGARGYTF.